This T cell receptor beta chain was profiled in a study of OX40 agonist ivuxolimab in advanced cancers. CDR1 and CDR2 (germline): SGHNT, YYREEE (reference sequence). The CDR3 contains 19 residues. Trimming removed 4 bases from V and 2 bases from J; junction bases left unmatched: 12. Assay: immunoSEQ multiplex PCR; the TCRdb copy retains only in-frame clones and omits some. The sample has fewer than 100,000 clones; under 90% are singletons. The rearrangement uses TRBV5-4 and TRBJ2-3; 14 nucleotides agree with TRBD2. Sequencing used CD4+ or CD8+ T cells sorted from blood, obtained in a trial of the OX40 agonist ivuxolimab. The TCR sequence derives from an adult with an advanced solid tumor such as melanoma, head and neck, liver or kidney cancer. CDR3 region: CASSPRTSGGQHLTDTQYF. The CDR3 DNA follows: TGTGCCAGCAGCCCGCGGACTAGCGGGGGGCAACATCTCACAGATACGCAGTATTTT.